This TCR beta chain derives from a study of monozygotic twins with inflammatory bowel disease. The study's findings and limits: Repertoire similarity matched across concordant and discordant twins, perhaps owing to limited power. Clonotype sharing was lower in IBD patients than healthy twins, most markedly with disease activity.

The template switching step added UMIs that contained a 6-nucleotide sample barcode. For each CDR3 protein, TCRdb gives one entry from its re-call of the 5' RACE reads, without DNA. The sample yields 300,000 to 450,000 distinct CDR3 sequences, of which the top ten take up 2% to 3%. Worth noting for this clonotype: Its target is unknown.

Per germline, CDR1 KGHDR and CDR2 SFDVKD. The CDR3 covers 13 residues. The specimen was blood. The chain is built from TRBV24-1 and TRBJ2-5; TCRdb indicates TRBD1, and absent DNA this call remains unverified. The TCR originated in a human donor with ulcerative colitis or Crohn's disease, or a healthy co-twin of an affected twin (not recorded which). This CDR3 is CATRGAGLETQYF.